This T cell receptor beta chain appears in the sequencing data of a study of T cell clones after liver transplantation. Sequencing used immunoSEQ multiplex PCR; TCRdb keeps in-frame clones, though not all of them. The sample comprises 45,000 to 60,000 clones, around three quarters of which are singletons, and 2.8% rests with the top ten. V lost 2 bases and J 4 bases, leaving 9 bases between the germline ends. This CDR3 contains 14 residues. In germline, CDR1 is MNHEY, CDR2 SVGAGI. This rearrangement joins TRBV6-5 to TRBJ1-5; a weak D match, TRBD1 (5 bases). Specimen: CD4+ T cells from blood, collected at the approximately 16-month timepoint. This TCR derives from a human patient who received a liver transplant. Part of the T cell pool may stem from the graft donor. CDR3 in DNA: TGTGCCAGCAGTTACGGGCAGGGTAATCAGCCCCAGCATTTT. Protein sequence: CASSYGQGNQPQHF.